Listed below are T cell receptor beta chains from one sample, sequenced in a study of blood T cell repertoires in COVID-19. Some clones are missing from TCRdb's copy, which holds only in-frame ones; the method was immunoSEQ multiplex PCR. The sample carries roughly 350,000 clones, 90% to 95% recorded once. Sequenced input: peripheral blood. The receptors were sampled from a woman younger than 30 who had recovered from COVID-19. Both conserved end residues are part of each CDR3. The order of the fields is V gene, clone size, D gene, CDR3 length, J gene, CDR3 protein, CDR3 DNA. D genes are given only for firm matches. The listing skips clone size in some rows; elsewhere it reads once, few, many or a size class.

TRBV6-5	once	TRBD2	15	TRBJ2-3	CASSTLAGDTDTQYF	TGTGCCAGCAGTACCCTAGCGGGAGACACAGATACGCAGTATTTT
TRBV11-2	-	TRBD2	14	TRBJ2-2	CASSGLAGVGELFF	TGTGCCAGCAGCGGACTAGCGGGGGTCGGGGAGCTGTTTTTT
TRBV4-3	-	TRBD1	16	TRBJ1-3	CASSRTQGARGNTIYF	TGCGCCAGCAGCCGCACCCAGGGGGCGCGAGGAAACACCATATATTTT
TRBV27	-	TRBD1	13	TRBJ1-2	CASSMDRERGYTF	TGTGCCAGCAGTATGGACAGGGAGAGGGGCTACACCTTC
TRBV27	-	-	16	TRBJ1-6	CASSLTHPRRNSPLHF	TGTGCCAGCAGTTTAACCCATCCACGTAGAAATTCACCCCTCCACTTT
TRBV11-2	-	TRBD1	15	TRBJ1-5	CASSPQGAGNQPQHF	TGTGCCAGCAGCCCACAGGGGGCAGGCAATCAGCCCCAGCATTTT
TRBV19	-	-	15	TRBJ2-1	CASSMERSLLGEQFF	TGTGCCAGTAGTATGGAGCGATCGCTCCTAGGTGAGCAGTTCTTC
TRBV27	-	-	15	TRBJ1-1	CASSLSQTMNTEAFF	TGTGCCAGCAGTTTATCCCAAACTATGAACACTGAAGCTTTCTTT
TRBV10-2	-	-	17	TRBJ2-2	CASRLHSGGPLTGELFF	TGCGCCAGCCGACTCCATAGTGGGGGCCCGTTGACCGGGGAGCTGTTTTTT
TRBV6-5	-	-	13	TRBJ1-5	CASRRDPTAGPHF	TGTGCCAGCAGGAGAGACCCTACTGCGGGACCGCATTTT
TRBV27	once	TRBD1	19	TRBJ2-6	CASSTTGQGFLSGANVLTF	TGTGCCAGCAGTACCACGGGACAGGGATTTTTGTCTGGGGCCAATGTCCTGACTTTC
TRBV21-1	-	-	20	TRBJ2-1	CASSTRGLAGGRRSYNEQFF	TGTGCCAGCAGCACCCGGGGACTAGCGGGAGGGCGACGCTCCTACAATGAGCAGTTCTTC
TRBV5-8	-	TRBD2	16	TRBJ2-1	CASSLHRLAGGNEQFF	TGTGCCAGCAGCTTACACCGTCTAGCGGGAGGGAATGAGCAGTTCTTC
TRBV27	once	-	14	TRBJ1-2	CASSLSSSIHGYTF	TGTGCCAGCAGTTTATCGTCCAGTATCCATGGCTACACCTTC
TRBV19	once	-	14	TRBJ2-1	CASSMVTRSNEQFF	TGTGCCAGTAGTATGGTGACTAGATCCAATGAGCAGTTCTTC
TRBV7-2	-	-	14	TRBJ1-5	CASSLAAQRQPQHF	TGTGCCAGCAGCTTAGCGGCACAGAGACAGCCCCAGCATTTT
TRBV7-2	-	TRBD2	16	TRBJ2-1	CASSLSGGSQVHEQFF	TGTGCCAGCAGCTTATCCGGCGGGAGCCAAGTACATGAGCAGTTCTTC
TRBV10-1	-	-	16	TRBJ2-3	CARLMEATRSSDTQYF	TGCGCCAGATTAATGGAGGCGACCCGATCCTCAGATACGCAGTATTTT
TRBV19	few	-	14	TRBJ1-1	CASIAYWGDTEAFF	TGTGCCAGTATAGCGTATTGGGGGGACACTGAAGCTTTCTTT
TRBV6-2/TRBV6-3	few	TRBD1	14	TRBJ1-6	CASSSGTDNSPLHF	TGTGCCAGCAGTTCCGGGACAGATAATTCACCCCTCCACTTT
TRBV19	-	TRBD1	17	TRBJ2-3	CASSIDLWDRGPDTQYF	TGTGCCAGTAGTATAGATCTTTGGGACAGGGGCCCAGATACGCAGTATTTT
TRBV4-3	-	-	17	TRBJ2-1	CASSQEGRRGRSNEQFF	TGCGCCAGCAGCCAAGAAGGTCGAAGGGGCCGAAGCAATGAGCAGTTCTTC
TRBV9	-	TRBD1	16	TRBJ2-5	CASSVYPGQGEETQYF	TGTGCCAGCAGCGTCTACCCGGGACAGGGAGAAGAGACCCAGTACTTC
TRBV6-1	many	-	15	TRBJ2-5	CASSEGSGGVETQYF	TGTGCCAGCAGTGAAGGGAGCGGAGGGGTGGAGACCCAGTACTTC
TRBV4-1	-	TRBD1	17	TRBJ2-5	CASSHKPGTGLQETQYF	TGCGCCAGCAGCCATAAGCCGGGGACAGGGCTCCAAGAGACCCAGTACTTC
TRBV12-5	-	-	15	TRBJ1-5	CASGLQGNLDQPQHF	TGTGCTAGTGGTCTTCAGGGAAACTTAGATCAGCCCCAGCATTTT
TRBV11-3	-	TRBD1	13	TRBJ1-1	CASSLILTGEAFF	TGTGCCAGCAGCTTAATTTTGACAGGGGAAGCTTTCTTT
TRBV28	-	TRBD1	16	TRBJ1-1	CASSLRDRVSYTEAFF	TGTGCCAGCAGTTTAAGAGACAGGGTTTCGTACACTGAAGCTTTCTTT
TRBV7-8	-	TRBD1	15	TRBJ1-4	CASSSQGDLNEKLFF	TGTGCCAGCAGCTCCCAGGGGGACCTTAATGAAAAACTGTTTTTT
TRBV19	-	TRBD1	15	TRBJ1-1	CASSWDSGGTTEAFF	TGTGCCAGTAGTTGGGACAGTGGGGGGACTACTGAAGCTTTCTTT
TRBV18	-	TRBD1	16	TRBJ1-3	CASARQGPNSGNTIYF	TGTGCCAGCGCCCGACAGGGCCCGAACTCTGGAAACACCATATATTTT
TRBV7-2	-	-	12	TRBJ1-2	CASSLNSYGYTF	TGTGCCAGCAGCTTAAACAGCTATGGCTACACCTTC
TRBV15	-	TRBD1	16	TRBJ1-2	CATSRGTGAYNYGYTF	TGTGCCACCAGCCGTGGGACAGGGGCGTATAACTATGGCTACACCTTC
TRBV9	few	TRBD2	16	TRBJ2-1	CASSVAGLVGYNEQFF	TGTGCCAGCAGCGTAGCGGGACTAGTGGGCTACAATGAGCAGTTCTTC
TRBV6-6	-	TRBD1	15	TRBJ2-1	CASSRRGTGFDEQFF	TGTGCCAGCAGCCGCCGGGGGACAGGGTTCGATGAGCAGTTCTTC
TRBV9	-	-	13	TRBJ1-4	CASSVAGNEKLFF	TGTGCCAGCAGCGTAGCGGGTAATGAAAAACTGTTTTTT
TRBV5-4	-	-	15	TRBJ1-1	CASSLAGRTRGEAFF	TGTGCCAGCAGCTTGGCCGGACGGACAAGGGGTGAAGCTTTCTTT
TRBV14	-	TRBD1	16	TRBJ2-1	CASSQLGQGRYNEQFF	TGTGCCAGCAGCCAGCTTGGACAGGGGAGGTACAATGAGCAGTTCTTC
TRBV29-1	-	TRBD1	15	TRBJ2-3	CSVVKRTGGTDTQYF	TGCAGCGTTGTTAAAAGGACAGGGGGCACAGATACGCAGTATTTT
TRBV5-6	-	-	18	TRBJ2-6	CASSLRGGVSSGANVLTF	TGTGCCAGCAGCTTGAGGGGCGGGGTTAGCTCTGGGGCCAACGTCCTGACTTTC
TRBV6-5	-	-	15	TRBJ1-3	CASCSFLGVGNTIYF	TGTGCCAGCTGTTCTTTTCTTGGAGTTGGAAACACCATATATTTT
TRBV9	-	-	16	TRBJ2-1	CASSVDGRTSYNEQFF	TGTGCCAGCAGCGTAGATGGGAGGACCTCCTACAATGAGCAGTTCTTC
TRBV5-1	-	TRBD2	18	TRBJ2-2	CASSLAAVAGGVTGELFF	TGCGCCAGCAGCTTGGCTGCGGTAGCGGGAGGAGTCACCGGGGAGCTGTTTTTT
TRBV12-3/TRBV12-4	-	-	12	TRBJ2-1	CASGSSYNEQFF	TGTGCCAGCGGCTCTTCGTACAATGAGCAGTTCTTC
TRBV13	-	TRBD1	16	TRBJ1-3	CASSLGRGRFGNTIYF	TGTGCCAGCAGCTTAGGCAGGGGGCGCTTTGGAAACACCATATATTTT
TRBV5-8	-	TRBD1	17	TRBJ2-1	CASSLARGPRLGNEQFF	TGTGCCAGCAGCTTGGCCAGGGGGCCCCGACTGGGGAATGAGCAGTTCTTC
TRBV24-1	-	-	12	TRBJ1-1	CATSDFGGEAFF	TGTGCCACCAGTGATTTCGGAGGGGAAGCTTTCTTT
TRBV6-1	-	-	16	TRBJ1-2	CASSEGLQVRSYGYTF	TGTGCCAGCAGTGAGGGACTGCAGGTCAGGAGCTATGGCTACACCTTC